Listed below are T cell receptor beta chains from one sample, sequenced in a study of CD8 T cells in ankylosing spondylitis. Each CDR3 protein is one row after TCRdb ran MiXCR on the 5' RACE reads. The data show a few hundred thousand distinct CDR3 sequences, under 30% seen once. The sequenced sample consisted of blood, either unsorted or a sorted T cell fraction (not recorded which). These receptors originate from a male donor with ankylosing spondylitis or in good health (not recorded which). CDR3s include the opening cysteine and the closing phenylalanine or tryptophan. The order of the fields is V gene, clone size, D gene, J gene, CDR3 protein, CDR3 DNA. A D gene is named only where the DNA matches it firmly. Clone size, where shown, is once, few, many, or a class for clones that have expanded.

v_call: TRBV5-6
clone_size: NA
d_call: NA
j_call: TRBJ1-4
cdr3_aa: CASSQRHVEKLFF
cdr3_nt: TGTGCCAGCAGCCAGCGGCACGTCGAAAAACTGTTTTTT

v_call: TRBV3-1
clone_size: many
d_call: NA
j_call: TRBJ2-5
cdr3_aa: CASSQEVGSRSKETQYF
cdr3_nt: TGTGCCAGCAGCCAAGAGGTTGGCAGCCGATCTAAAGAGACCCAGTACTTC

v_call: TRBV29-1
clone_size: NA
d_call: TRBD2
j_call: TRBJ2-3
cdr3_aa: CSVMGLAASTQYF
cdr3_nt: TGCAGCGTCATGGGGCTAGCGGCCTCTACGCAGTATTTT

v_call: TRBV20-1
clone_size: few
d_call: NA
j_call: TRBJ1-2
cdr3_aa: CSASEGNYGYTF
cdr3_nt: TGCAGTGCTAGTGAGGGCAACTATGGCTACACCTTC

v_call: TRBV20-1
clone_size: many
d_call: TRBD1
j_call: TRBJ2-1
cdr3_aa: CSIFGQGLNEQFF
cdr3_nt: TGCAGTATTTTTGGACAGGGCCTGAATGAGCAGTTCTTC

v_call: TRBV5-5
clone_size: many
d_call: TRBD1
j_call: TRBJ2-5
cdr3_aa: CASSFVGRTGGETQYF
cdr3_nt: TGTGCCAGCAGCTTTGTTGGAAGGACAGGCGGAGAGACCCAGTACTTC

v_call: TRBV7-9
clone_size: many
d_call: NA
j_call: TRBJ2-5
cdr3_aa: CASSLGATSRPQETQYF
cdr3_nt: TGTGCCAGCAGCTTAGGAGCTACTAGTCGGCCACAAGAGACCCAGTACTTC

v_call: TRBV2
clone_size: many
d_call: NA
j_call: TRBJ1-1
cdr3_aa: CASSEARGGTEAFF
cdr3_nt: TGTGCCAGCAGTGAAGCGCGAGGGGGGACTGAAGCTTTCTTT

v_call: TRBV29-1
clone_size: many
d_call: NA
j_call: TRBJ2-7
cdr3_aa: CSVGEGGEQYF
cdr3_nt: TGCAGCGTCGGGGAGGGGGGCGAGCAGTACTTC

v_call: TRBV12-3/TRBV12-4
clone_size: many
d_call: NA
j_call: TRBJ2-7
cdr3_aa: CASSFSRGRGEQYF
cdr3_nt: TGTGCCAGCAGTTTTTCTCGGGGAAGGGGCGAGCAGTACTTC

v_call: TRBV30
clone_size: NA
d_call: NA
j_call: TRBJ2-7
cdr3_aa: CAWSGRRVYGSYEQYF
cdr3_nt: TGTGCCTGGAGTGGTCGTAGGGTTTACGGCTCCTACGAGCAGTACTTC

v_call: TRBV29-1
clone_size: few
d_call: NA
j_call: TRBJ2-7
cdr3_aa: CSAVKDSYEQYF
cdr3_nt: TGCAGCGCCGTAAAGGACAGCTACGAGCAGTACTTC

v_call: TRBV6-5
clone_size: NA
d_call: NA
j_call: TRBJ2-7
cdr3_aa: CASSYTQASTYEQYF
cdr3_nt: TGTGCCAGCAGTTACACCCAGGCGTCGACCTACGAGCAGTACTTC

v_call: TRBV20-1
clone_size: NA
d_call: TRBD2
j_call: TRBJ2-5
cdr3_aa: CSARRPTSGEETQYF
cdr3_nt: TGCAGTGCTCGCCGACCGACTAGCGGGGAAGAGACCCAGTACTTC

v_call: TRBV20-1
clone_size: NA
d_call: TRBD1
j_call: TRBJ1-4
cdr3_aa: CSACDRATEKLFF
cdr3_nt: TGCAGTGCTTGTGACAGGGCTACGGAAAAACTGTTTTTT

v_call: TRBV7-9
clone_size: many
d_call: TRBD1
j_call: TRBJ1-2
cdr3_aa: CASSLTGGASYGYTF
cdr3_nt: TGTGCCAGCAGCCTGACAGGGGGCGCATCCTATGGCTACACCTTC

v_call: TRBV12-3/TRBV12-4
clone_size: NA
d_call: NA
j_call: TRBJ2-3
cdr3_aa: CASSFRPSTDTQYF
cdr3_nt: TGTGCCAGCAGTTTCCGTCCTAGCACAGATACGCAGTATTTT

v_call: TRBV10-3
clone_size: many
d_call: TRBD2
j_call: TRBJ2-7
cdr3_aa: CATGDSGISYEQYF
cdr3_nt: TGTGCCACGGGAGATAGCGGGATCTCCTACGAGCAGTACTTC